What follows is one T cell receptor (beta chain) and its context. Each CDR3 protein gets one entry after TCRdb re-called the RT-PCR reads with MiXCR. The repertoire includes hundreds of thousands of distinct CDR3 sequences, about a sixth of them detected once, and around 6.8% sits in the top ten. This sample is drawn from a study of patients and donors after allogeneic stem cell transplantation. CDR3 length equals 15 residues. V dropped 2 bases and J dropped 0; count of bases not matched to a gene: 6. Germline-derived CDR1 and CDR2 are DFQATT and SNEGSKA (reference sequence). This sequence originates from a human donor who was either an allogeneic HSCT recipient or a stem cell or donor lymphocyte infusion donor (not recorded which). It is not recorded whose cells these are; they may come from a transplant donor. J is TRBJ1-2 and V is TRBV20-1, with 7 bases aligning to TRBD1. The sample consisted of blood, either unsorted or a sorted T cell fraction (not recorded which). Here the CDR3 reads CSARRDRPANYGYTF. CDR3 DNA sequence: TGCAGTGCTAGAAGGGACAGACCAGCTAACTATGGCTACACCTTC.